The entry below describes one TCR beta chain. Its matching antigen is unknown. This record belongs to a study of OX40 agonist ivuxolimab in advanced cancers. Study information: Males comprised about 78% of the group, whose mean age was 60 years (range 23 to 79).

Study observations and caveats: Dosing at 0.1 to 3.0 mg/kg was accompanied by clonal expansion of CD4+ and CD8+ blood T cells by week 6. More expanded clones were found, on average, in CD8+ than in CD4+ T cells.

Sequencing was performed with immunoSEQ multiplex PCR; in TCRdb, only in-frame clones are kept and a portion is missing. The sample carries about 48,000 clones, about 90% recorded once. Sequenced material: CD4+ or CD8+ T cells sorted from blood, taken in a trial of the OX40 agonist ivuxolimab. This receptor was taken from an adult with an advanced solid tumor such as melanoma, head and neck, liver or kidney cancer.

The CDR3 region is CASSIIIKLQSRANVLTF. The DNA for the CDR3 is TGTGCCAGCAGCATCATTATCAAATTACAAAGTCGGGCCAACGTCCTGACTTTC. This sequence joins TRBV4-2 and TRBJ2-6, with no clear D. Per germline, CDR1 LGHNA and CDR2 YNFKEQ. The germline V and J ends were trimmed by 5 bases and 5 bases, with 22 bases remaining between them. The CDR3 is 18 amino acids.